These T cell receptor beta chains were read from a single sample in a study of T cell responses to AZD1222 COVID-19 vaccine. Using immunoSEQ multiplex PCR, the repertoire was profiled, and TCRdb retains in-frame clones only, with some absent. The table has about 170,000 clones, around 94% seen once. Source: peripheral blood, taken on day 0 of AZD1222 vaccination. Source of these receptors: an adult in good health. Both conserved end residues are part of each CDR3. A D gene is named only where the DNA matches it firmly.

j_call,v_call,d_call,cdr3_nt,cdr3_aa
TRBJ2-1,TRBV5-1,-,TGCGCCAGCAGCTTGGCCTGGGTCCGTTCGGGAGAAGGATACAATGAGCAGTTCTTC,CASSLAWVRSGEGYNEQFF
TRBJ2-5,TRBV5-4,TRBD1,TGTGCCAGCAGCAATGGACAGGTACAAGAGACCCAGTACTTC,CASSNGQVQETQYF
TRBJ2-2,TRBV11-2,TRBD2,TGTGCCAGCAGCTTGACTAGCGGGATATTCCCCGGGGAGCTGTTTTTT,CASSLTSGIFPGELFF
TRBJ1-1,TRBV3-1/TRBV3-2,TRBD1,TGTGCCAGCAGACCTTCAGGGGGGGACACTGAAGCTTTCTTT,CASRPSGGDTEAFF
TRBJ1-1,TRBV29-1,-,TGCAGGGCCACTGAAGCTTTCTTT,CRATEAFF
TRBJ1-2,TRBV3-1/TRBV3-2,-,TGTGCCAGCAGCCACCCAGGGGAAGGGGATGGCTACACCTTC,CASSHPGEGDGYTF
TRBJ1-2,TRBV5-6,TRBD1,TGTGCCAGCAGCTCTTCGGGACAGGTCTATGGCTACACCTTC,CASSSSGQVYGYTF
TRBJ1-5,TRBV9,TRBD1,TGTGCCAGCAGCCAATCCGGGACAGGGGATCAGCCCCAGCATTTT,CASSQSGTGDQPQHF
TRBJ1-4,TRBV24-1,-,TGTGCCACCAGTGATTTACCCCGGACCCCACCGGAGGGAAAACTGTTTTTT,CATSDLPRTPPEGKLFF
TRBJ1-1,TRBV5-1,-,TGCGCCAGCAGCCCTCAGGTCACTGAAGCTTTCTTT,CASSPQVTEAFF
TRBJ1-5,TRBV20-1,-,TGCAGTGCTAGTGGGGGTTTTGGCAATCAGCCCCAGCATTTT,CSASGGFGNQPQHF
TRBJ1-1,TRBV30,-,TGTGCCTGGATCCATCCCGACAGGAAGAACACTGAAGCTTTCTTT,CAWIHPDRKNTEAFF
TRBJ1-4,TRBV30,-,TGTGCCTGGAACCTTGGTTTAACTAATGAAAAACTGTTTTTT,CAWNLGLTNEKLFF
TRBJ2-1,TRBV5-4,-,TGTGCCAGCAGGGGCTCCTACAATGAGCAGTTCTTC,CASRGSYNEQFF